The clone carrying this T cell receptor (beta chain) was seen a few times. The antigen remains unidentified. This entry belongs to a study of OX40 agonist ivuxolimab in advanced cancers. Study-wide results and limits: The study did not work out the antigen specificity of the expanded peripheral T cells. By week 6 at 0.1 to 3.0 mg/kg, blood CD4+ and CD8+ T cells had expanded clonally.

Here immunoSEQ multiplex PCR was the method, and the copy in TCRdb shows in-frame clones only, minus some. Of tens of thousands of clones in the sample, around 77% were seen once. V lost 7 bases, J lost 12 bases, and 11 bases stayed unmatched. The CDR3 totals 15 residues. Looked up from germline, CDR1 is MNHNS and CDR2 is SASEGT. This TCR was sampled from an adult with an advanced solid tumor such as melanoma, head and neck, liver or kidney cancer. This rearrangement joins TRBV6-1 to TRBJ2-1, with 14 bases lining up with TRBD2. The sequencing used CD4+ or CD8+ T cells sorted from blood, collected in a trial of the OX40 agonist ivuxolimab. The CDR3 here is CASIRTSGRNRGQFF. CDR3 DNA sequence: TGTGCCAGCATTAGGACTAGCGGGAGGAACCGGGGGCAGTTCTTC.